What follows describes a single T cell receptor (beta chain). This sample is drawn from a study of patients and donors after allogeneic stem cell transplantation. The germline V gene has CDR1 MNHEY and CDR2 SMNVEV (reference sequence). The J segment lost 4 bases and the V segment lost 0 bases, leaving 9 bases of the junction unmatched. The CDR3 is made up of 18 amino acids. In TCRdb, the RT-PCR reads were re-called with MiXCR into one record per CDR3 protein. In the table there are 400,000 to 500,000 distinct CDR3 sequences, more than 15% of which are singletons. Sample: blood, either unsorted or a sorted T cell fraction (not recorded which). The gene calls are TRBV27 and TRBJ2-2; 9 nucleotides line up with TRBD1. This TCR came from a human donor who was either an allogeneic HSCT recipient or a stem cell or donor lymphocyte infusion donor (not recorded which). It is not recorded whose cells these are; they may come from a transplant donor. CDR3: CASSLSRFRTGATGELFF. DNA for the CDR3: TGTGCCAGCAGTTTATCACGTTTCCGGACAGGGGCCACCGGGGAGCTGTTTTTT.